This T cell receptor beta chain was recovered during a study of spatial heterogeneity in lung cancer. Turning to the study itself: Every unique TCR and UMI combination, on average, appeared more than ten times in raw reads.

The table lists this clonotype with many counts. The antigen is unknown. Little can be read into the size of this beta chain, an off-target read in a library designed for alpha chains. General study points: For expanded intratumoral alpha and beta TCRs, counts tracked tumor mutation counts.

Stated time point: sample taken at primary tumor resection. TCRdb redid the calling of the 5' RACE reads with MiXCR, one entry per CDR3 protein. The sample shows about 14,000 distinct CDR3 sequences, over 3.5% of them seen only once. Germline CDR1 and CDR2: SGHTA and FQGNSA. The CDR3 is made up of 14 amino acids. The junction had 7 bases not matched to a gene; V was cut back by 6 bases and J by 3 bases. The sample in question was lung tumor tissue, obtained at surgery. The genes are TRBV7-2 and TRBJ1-1, with 7 bases that match TRBD1. This TCR derives from a female donor with early-stage non-small cell lung cancer. The CDR3 here is CASREGAPHTEAFF. The CDR3, as DNA: TGTGCCAGCAGAGAGGGGGCGCCGCACACTGAAGCTTTCTTT.